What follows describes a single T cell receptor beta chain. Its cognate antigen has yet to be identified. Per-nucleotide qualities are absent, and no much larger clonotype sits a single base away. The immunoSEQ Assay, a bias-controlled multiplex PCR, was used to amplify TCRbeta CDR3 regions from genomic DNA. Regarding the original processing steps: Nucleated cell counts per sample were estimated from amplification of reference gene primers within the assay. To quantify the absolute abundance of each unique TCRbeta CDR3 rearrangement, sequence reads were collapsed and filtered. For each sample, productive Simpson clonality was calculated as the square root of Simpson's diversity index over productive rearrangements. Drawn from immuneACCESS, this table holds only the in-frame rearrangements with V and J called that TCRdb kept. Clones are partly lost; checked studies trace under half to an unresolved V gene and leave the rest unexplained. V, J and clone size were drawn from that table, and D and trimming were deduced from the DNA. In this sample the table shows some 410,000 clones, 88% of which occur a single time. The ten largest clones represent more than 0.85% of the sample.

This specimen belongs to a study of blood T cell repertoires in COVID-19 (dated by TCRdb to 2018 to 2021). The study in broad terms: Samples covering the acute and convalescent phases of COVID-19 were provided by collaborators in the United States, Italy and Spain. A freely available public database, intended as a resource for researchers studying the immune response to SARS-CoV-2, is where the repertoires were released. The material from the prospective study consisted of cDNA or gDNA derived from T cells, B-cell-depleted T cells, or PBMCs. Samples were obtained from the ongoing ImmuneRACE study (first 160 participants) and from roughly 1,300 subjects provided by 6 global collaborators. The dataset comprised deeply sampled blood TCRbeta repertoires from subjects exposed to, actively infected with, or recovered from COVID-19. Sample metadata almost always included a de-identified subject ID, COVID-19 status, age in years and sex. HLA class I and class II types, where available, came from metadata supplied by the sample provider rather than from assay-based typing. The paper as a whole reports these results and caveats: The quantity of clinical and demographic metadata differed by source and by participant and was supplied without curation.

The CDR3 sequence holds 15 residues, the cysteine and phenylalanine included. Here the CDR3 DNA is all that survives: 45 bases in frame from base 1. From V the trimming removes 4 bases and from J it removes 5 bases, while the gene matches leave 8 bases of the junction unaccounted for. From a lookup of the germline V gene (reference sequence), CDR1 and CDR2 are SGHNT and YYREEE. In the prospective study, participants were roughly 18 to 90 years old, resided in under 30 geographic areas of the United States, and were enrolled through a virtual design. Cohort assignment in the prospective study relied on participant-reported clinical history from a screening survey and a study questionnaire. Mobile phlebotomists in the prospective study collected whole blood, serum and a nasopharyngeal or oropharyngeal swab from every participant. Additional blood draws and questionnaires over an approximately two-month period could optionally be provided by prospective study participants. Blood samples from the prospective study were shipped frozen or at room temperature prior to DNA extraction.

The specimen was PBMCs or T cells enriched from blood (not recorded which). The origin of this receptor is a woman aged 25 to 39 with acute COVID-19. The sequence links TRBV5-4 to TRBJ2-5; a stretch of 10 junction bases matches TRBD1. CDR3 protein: CASSNRQGAGETQYF. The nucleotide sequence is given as TGTGCCAGCAGCAACCGACAGGGGGCGGGGGAGACCCAGTACTTC.